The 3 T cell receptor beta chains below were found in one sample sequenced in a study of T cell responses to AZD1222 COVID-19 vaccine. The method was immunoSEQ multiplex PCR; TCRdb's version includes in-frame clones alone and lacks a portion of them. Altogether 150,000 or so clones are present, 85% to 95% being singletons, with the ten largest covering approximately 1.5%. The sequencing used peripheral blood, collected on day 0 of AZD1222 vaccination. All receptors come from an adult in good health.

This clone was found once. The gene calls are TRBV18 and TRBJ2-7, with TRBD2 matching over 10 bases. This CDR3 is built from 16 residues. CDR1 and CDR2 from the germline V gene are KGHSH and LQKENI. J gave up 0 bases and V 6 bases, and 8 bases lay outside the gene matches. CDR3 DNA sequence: TGTGCCAGCTCGCCCCTCCTAGCGGGGGCCTCCTACGAGCAGTACTTC. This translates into CASSPLLAGASYEQYF.

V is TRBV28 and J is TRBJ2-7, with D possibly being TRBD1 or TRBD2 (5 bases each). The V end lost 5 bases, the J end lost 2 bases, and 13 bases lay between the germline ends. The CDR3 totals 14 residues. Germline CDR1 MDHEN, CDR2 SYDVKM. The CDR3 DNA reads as TGTGCCAGCAGTCCGGGGACGGAGCCCTACGAGCAGTACTTC. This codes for CASSPGTEPYEQYF.

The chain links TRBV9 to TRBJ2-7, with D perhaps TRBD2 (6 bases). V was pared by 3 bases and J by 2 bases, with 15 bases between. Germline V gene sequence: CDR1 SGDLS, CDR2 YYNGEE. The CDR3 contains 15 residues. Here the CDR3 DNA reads TGTGCCAGCAGCGCTTCAGGAGGGTCCCCCTACGAGCAGTACTTC. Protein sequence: CASSASGGSPYEQYF.